These 6 T cell receptor beta chains originate from one sample sequenced in a study of blood T cells in healthy people across ages (dated by TCRdb to the mid-2010s). The library was obtained by 5' RACE. Sequencing instrument: Illumina HiSeq 2500. A second PCR of roughly 7 to 12 cycles was run with a J-beta primer mix and a sample-barcoded 5' primer. TCRdb reprocessed the public reads (quality trimming at Q25 with fastp, clone calling with MiXCR) and kept in-frame beta chains. Under each unique CDR3 protein, matching rows form one entry showing the most common genes and DNA. The sample has hundreds of thousands of distinct CDR3 sequences on record, 25% to 35% of them singletons. In total, the top ten clones hold about 15% of the sample. The sequencing input was blood. These receptor sequences come from an elderly woman in good health.

There are many counts of this clonotype. CDR3 sequence (DNA): TGCGCCAGCAGCTTGGCCCCTGGACAGGGTCAGAGTGAGCAGTTCTTC. This encodes CASSLAPGQGQSEQFF. The J gene is TRBJ2-1, the V gene TRBV5-1; 8 nucleotides match TRBD1. Germline CDR1 and CDR2: SGHRS and YFSETQ. V lost 0 bases and J lost 9; bases outside the gene matches: 11. This CDR3 spans 16 amino acids.

This clonotype was seen at least ten times. The chain joins TRBV7-9 to TRBJ2-3; TRBD2 agrees at 10 bases. Germline V gene lookup returns CDR1 SEHNR and CDR2 FQNEAQ (reference sequence). The V and J ends lost 7 bases and 6 bases, in that order; junction bases with no gene match: 7. This CDR3 comprises 14 residues. CDR3 nucleotides: TGTGCCAGCAATCAAGCGGGGGGGCCTGATACGCAGTATTTT. Residues: CASNQAGGPDTQYF.

Comments on this clonotype: This may stem from a read error, because a much larger clone lies one nucleotide away. As DNA, the CDR3 is TGCAGTGCTAGGCCCCAGGCGGTTGAAGGCCACACCTTC. Amino acids: CSARPQAVEGHTF. The V call is TRBV20-1, the J call TRBJ1-2; D is uncertain. The CDR3 extends over 13 amino acids. The germline V gene encodes CDR1 DFQATT and CDR2 SNEGSKA (reference sequence). Deletions cut 3 bases from V and 12 bases from J, with 20 bases between.

There are a few counts of this clonotype. The rearrangement joins TRBV30 to TRBJ1-5, with TRBD1 matching over 8 bases. Per germline, CDR1 GTSNPN and CDR2 SVGIG (reference sequence). The V segment lost 1 base and the J segment 3 bases; nucleotides outside the gene matches: 5. CDR3 length: 15 amino acids. DNA of the CDR3: TGTGCCTGGAGTGCGGGACAGGACGCCAATCAGCCCCAGCATTTT. Amino acid sequence: CAWSAGQDANQPQHF.

The genes are TRBV20-1 and TRBJ1-2; D ambiguous. Germline V gene sequence: CDR1 DFQATT, CDR2 SNEGSKA (reference sequence). This CDR3 has 11 residues. V was trimmed by 4 bases and J by 8 bases, leaving 11 bases between them. This CDR3 is CSATVGGGYTF. The CDR3 DNA sequence: TGCAGTGCTACTGTGGGTGGAGGCTACACCTTC.

The chain recombines TRBV4-3 with TRBJ2-7, with 7 bases matching TRBD2. The CDR3 is 15 amino acids. Germline-derived CDR1 and CDR2 are LGHNA and YSLEER. The junction had 6 bases not matched to a gene; V was cut back by 1 base and J by 3 bases. The CDR3 reads CASSQGAGSRYEQYF. In nucleotides, the CDR3 is TGCGCCAGCAGCCAAGGAGCGGGGAGCCGCTACGAGCAGTACTTC.